Sequencing of this T cell receptor beta chain was carried out in a study of blood T cell repertoires in COVID-19. At the level of the study: Collection of acute and convalescent COVID-19 samples took place in the United States, Italy and Spain.

The CDR3 totals 15 residues. Per the germline V gene, CDR1 is SGHTA and CDR2 is FQGTGA. V lost 4 bases, J lost 5 bases, and 6 bases stayed unmatched. Measured with immunoSEQ multiplex PCR; TCRdb has only the in-frame clones, and not every one. The sample has 240,000 or so clones; about 84% are singletons. The sample taken for sequencing was peripheral blood. This receptor was identified in a man older than 75 with acute or convalescent COVID-19. The chain employs TRBV7-3 and TRBJ2-1; 9 nucleotides align to TRBD2. DNA for the CDR3: TGTGCCAGCAGCTGGGGTAGCGGGAGTAACAATGAGCAGTTCTTC. Residues: CASSWGSGSNNEQFF.